This entry lists 20 T cell receptor beta chains sequenced from one sample in a study of a mutant IDH1 vaccine in newly diagnosed glioma. The time point is: week 35, safety follow-up. One vaccine dose held 300 ug of mutant IDH1 20-mer peptide and came with topical imiquimod. These receptors have no known antigen. The table came from immunoSEQ multiplex PCR; TCRdb's copy has only in-frame clones and leaves some out. The sample lists tens of thousands of clones, 74% seen once, with 4.7% in the top ten. Material: PBMCs, obtained from a glioma patient whose treatment included an IDH1 peptide vaccine. The receptors here all came from a man aged 45-60 years with glioma.

This chain connects TRBV5-6 to TRBJ2-4, with a weak D call TRBD2 (6 bases). CDR1 is SGHDT and CDR2 is YYEEEE in the germline V gene. The V end was cut by 3 bases, the J end by 7 bases, with 11 bases between. This CDR3 region has 13 residues. CDR3 loop: CASSWGRENIQYF. The DNA of the CDR3 is TGTGCCAGCAGCTGGGGACGGGAGAACATTCAGTACTTC.

The CDR3 nucleotides are TGTGCCAGCAGCCAAGATGCAAGCGGGGGCTCCTACGAGCAGTACTTC. Amino acids: CASSQDASGGSYEQYF. The genes are TRBV4-2 and TRBJ2-7; TRBD2 matches at 8 bases. Per the germline V gene, CDR1 is LGHNA and CDR2 is YNFKEQ. The V segment lost 0 bases and the J segment 0 bases; nucleotides outside the gene matches: 4. The CDR3 runs 16 residues.

In its sample, this clone was seen once. The chain employs TRBV4-3 and TRBJ2-2; 12 bases are shared with TRBD2. The CDR3 runs to 21 residues. The V gene's germline CDR1 is LGHNA and CDR2 YSLEER. Losses at the gene ends were 4 bases for V and 6 bases for J; bases not matched to a gene: 21. DNA of the CDR3: TGCGCCAGCAGCCCCGACCGACTAGCGGGGGACCTTTTCTCTTTCCCCGGGGAGCTGTTTTTT. Protein sequence: CASSPDRLAGDLFSFPGELFF.

This clone was counted once. The rearrangement links TRBV7-3 to TRBJ1-4; 9 bases agree with TRBD1. The CDR3 runs 15 residues. Losses at the gene ends were 4 bases for V and 8 bases for J; bases not matched to a gene: 8. The V gene's germline CDR1 is SGHTA and CDR2 FQGTGA. The CDR3 DNA is TGTGCCAGCAGCTCCAACAGGGGGCCAGGCGAAAAACTGTTTTTT. It translates to CASSSNRGPGEKLFF.

The gene calls are TRBV4-1 and TRBJ2-1; D is tentatively TRBD1 or TRBD2 (5 bases each). From germline, CDR1 is MGHRA and CDR2 YSYEKL. The V and J ends lost 8 bases and 0 bases respectively, with 14 bases between them. CDR3 length: 15 residues. The CDR3: CASGLRDGSYNEQFF. In DNA form, the CDR3 reads TGCGCCAGCGGCCTCCGGGACGGCTCCTACAATGAGCAGTTCTTC.

The rearrangement links TRBV19 to TRBJ1-2, with TRBD1 matching 8 bases. The V and J ends lost 6 bases and 7 bases, in that order; junction bases with no gene match: 10. Per germline, CDR1 LNHDA and CDR2 SQIVND (reference sequence). The CDR3 is made up of 14 amino acids. CDR3 region: CASSPGGEYPGYTF. DNA of the CDR3: TGTGCCAGTAGCCCAGGGGGCGAATATCCTGGCTACACCTTC.

This rearrangement joins TRBV13 to TRBJ1-4, with D possibly matching TRBD1 (6 bases). CDR1 is PRHDT, CDR2 FYEKMQ, per germline (reference sequence). Deletions cut 6 bases from V and 7 bases from J, with 15 bases between. The CDR3 loop spans 14 amino acids. DNA for the CDR3: TGTGCCAGCAGTGGAGGGGGAGGGAGTGAAAAACTGTTTTTT. This codes for CASSGGGGSEKLFF.

This clone came up a few times. V usage is TRBV20-1 and J usage is TRBJ2-3; D uncertain. This CDR3 has 10 residues. Germline CDR1 and CDR2: DFQATT and SNEGSKA (reference sequence). V was shortened by 5 bases and J by 1 base, with 1 base between the two germline ends. CDR3 amino acids: CSAGTDTQYF. In DNA, the CDR3 is TGCAGTGCTGGCACAGATACGCAGTATTTT.

The chain joins TRBV19 to TRBJ1-1; tentative D call: TRBD1 (5 bases). Trimming cost V 0 bases and J 11 bases, with 13 bases left between them. The CDR3 length is 13 residues. Germline V lookup: CDR1 LNHDA, CDR2 SQIVND (reference sequence). CDR3 protein: CASSIESGVGAFF. The CDR3 DNA is TGTGCCAGTAGTATAGAGTCGGGGGTCGGCGCTTTCTTT.

The chain joins TRBV7-9 to TRBJ1-1; a weak D match, TRBD1 (5 bases). The CDR3 spans 12 residues. With 5 bases removed from V and 6 bases from J, the gap between germline ends came to 10 bases. In germline, CDR1 is SEHNR, CDR2 FQNEAQ (reference sequence). In DNA form, the CDR3 reads TGTGCCAGCAGCCCCTTGGGGGCTGAAGCTTTCTTT. It is translated as CASSPLGAEAFF.

This clone was recorded a few times. This sequence joins TRBV19 and TRBJ2-3; TRBD2 matches at 13 bases. Losses at the gene ends were 5 bases for V and 0 bases for J; bases not matched to a gene: 8. Per germline, CDR1 LNHDA and CDR2 SQIVND (reference sequence). This CDR3 comprises 18 residues. CDR3 residues: CASSGGTSGTPSTDTQYF. Here the CDR3 DNA reads TGTGCCAGTAGTGGGGGGACTAGCGGGACCCCTAGCACAGATACGCAGTATTTT.

The rearrangement uses TRBV18 and TRBJ2-5; no clear D. V gave up 0 bases and J gave up 4 bases, with 3 bases separating them. The CDR3 contains 12 residues. Per the germline V gene, CDR1 is KGHSH and CDR2 is LQKENI. The CDR3 DNA reads as TGTGCCAGCTCACCACCGGGAGAGACCCAGTACTTC. Protein: CASSPPGETQYF. Looking up the rest from reference TRBV18 and TRBJ2-5 gives the full variable domain: NAGVMQNPRHLVRRRGQEARLRCSPMKGHSHVYWYRQLPEEGLKFMVYLQKENIIDESGMPKERFSAEFPKEGPSILRIQQVVRGDSAAYFCASSPPGETQYFGPGTRLLVL.

This chain connects TRBV28 to TRBJ1-2, with D tentatively TRBD1 (6 bases). Germline CDR1 reads MDHEN; CDR2 reads SYDVKM. The CDR3 runs 13 residues. The germline V and J ends were trimmed by 5 bases and 7 bases, with 14 bases remaining between them. The CDR3, as DNA: TGTGCCAGCAGTCCCCCGGGACACCTTGGCTACACCTTC. Encoded protein: CASSPPGHLGYTF.

The V call is TRBV19, the J call TRBJ1-4, with D perhaps matching TRBD1 (5 bases). The CDR3 totals 14 residues. The germline V and J ends were trimmed by 4 bases and 7 bases, with 13 bases remaining between them. In germline, CDR1 is LNHDA, CDR2 SQIVND (reference sequence). In DNA form, the CDR3 reads TGTGCCAGTAGTACAGGGAGGGGAGGTGAAAAACTGTTTTTT. Encoded protein: CASSTGRGGEKLFF. Complete variable domain (other parts from reference TRBV19 and TRBJ1-4): DGGITQSPKYLFRKEGQNVTLSCEQNLNHDAMYWYRQDPGQGLRLIYYSQIVNDFQKGDIAEGYSVSREKKESFPLTVTSAQKNPTAFYLCASSTGRGGEKLFFGSGTQLSVL.

In nucleotides, the CDR3 is TGTGCCAGTAGTATACTGAAGGGGGCGTTTGAGGTCACTGAAGCTTTCTTT. Its protein is CASSILKGAFEVTEAFF. This rearrangement joins TRBV19 to TRBJ1-1; 7 nucleotides agree with TRBD1. There are 17 residues in the CDR3. V lost 2 bases, J lost 4 bases, and 13 bases stayed unmatched. Germline V CDR1 and CDR2: LNHDA, SQIVND (reference sequence).

The gene calls are TRBV9 and TRBJ1-2; 7 bases map to TRBD1. The J segment lost 11 bases and the V segment lost 0 bases, leaving 13 bases of the junction unmatched. CDR3 size: 15 residues. Germline V CDR1 and CDR2: SGDLS, YYNGEE. DNA for the CDR3: TGTGCCAGCAGCGTAGACGACAGGGCCCTTTTTGTTTACACCTTC. This codes for CASSVDDRALFVYTF.

This clone occurred a few times. The V call is TRBV2, the J call TRBJ2-5; TRBD1 agrees at 12 bases. CDR1 and CDR2 (germline): SNHLY, FYNNEI. This CDR3 contains 15 residues. Losses at the gene ends were 6 bases for V and 4 bases for J; bases not matched to a gene: 6. The CDR3 nucleotides read TGTGCCAGCAGGGGGACAGGGGGCAGCGGAGAGACCCAGTACTTC. It encodes CASRGTGGSGETQYF.

The genes are TRBV2 and TRBJ2-1; 10 nucleotides line up with TRBD2. Germline CDR1 and CDR2: SNHLY and FYNNEI. The CDR3 has 16 amino acids. V dropped 6 bases and J dropped 10; count of bases not matched to a gene: 15. The CDR3 spells CASRAFGSGGLWEQFF. DNA for the CDR3: TGTGCCAGCAGGGCCTTCGGTAGCGGGGGGTTATGGGAGCAGTTCTTC.

This sequence joins TRBV5-4 and TRBJ1-2; TRBD1 agrees at 7 bases. This CDR3 has 14 amino acids. V lost 0 bases, J lost 8 bases, and 7 bases stayed unmatched. The V gene's germline CDR1 is SGHNT and CDR2 YYREEE (reference sequence). The CDR3 DNA reads as TGTGCCAGCAGCTTGGCTACGACAGGGACCGGCTACACCTTC. It encodes CASSLATTGTGYTF.

The chain combines TRBV5-1 with TRBJ1-4; 8 bases fit TRBD1. Per the germline V gene, CDR1 is SGHRS and CDR2 is YFSETQ. The CDR3 has 15 amino acids. Trimming at V came to 4 bases and at J to 8 bases, leaving 10 bases not matched to a gene. For the CDR3, the DNA is TGCGCCAGCAGCCCCGTCGGACAGGGTCGCGAAAAACTGTTTTTT. Translation: CASSPVGQGREKLFF.